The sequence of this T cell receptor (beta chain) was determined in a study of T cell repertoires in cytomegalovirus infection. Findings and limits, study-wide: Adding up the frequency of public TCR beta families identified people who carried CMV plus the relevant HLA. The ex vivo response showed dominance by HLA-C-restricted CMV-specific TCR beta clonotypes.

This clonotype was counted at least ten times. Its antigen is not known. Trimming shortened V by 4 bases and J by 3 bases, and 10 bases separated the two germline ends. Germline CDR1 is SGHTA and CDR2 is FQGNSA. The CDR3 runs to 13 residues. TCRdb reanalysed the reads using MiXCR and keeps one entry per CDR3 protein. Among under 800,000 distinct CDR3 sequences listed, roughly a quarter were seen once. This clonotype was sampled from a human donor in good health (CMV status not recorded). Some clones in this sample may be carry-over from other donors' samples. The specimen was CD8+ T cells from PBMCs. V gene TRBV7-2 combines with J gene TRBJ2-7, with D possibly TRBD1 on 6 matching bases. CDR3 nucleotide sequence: TGTGCCAGCAGCTACCCGGACAGCTACGAGCAGTACTTC. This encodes CASSYPDSYEQYF.